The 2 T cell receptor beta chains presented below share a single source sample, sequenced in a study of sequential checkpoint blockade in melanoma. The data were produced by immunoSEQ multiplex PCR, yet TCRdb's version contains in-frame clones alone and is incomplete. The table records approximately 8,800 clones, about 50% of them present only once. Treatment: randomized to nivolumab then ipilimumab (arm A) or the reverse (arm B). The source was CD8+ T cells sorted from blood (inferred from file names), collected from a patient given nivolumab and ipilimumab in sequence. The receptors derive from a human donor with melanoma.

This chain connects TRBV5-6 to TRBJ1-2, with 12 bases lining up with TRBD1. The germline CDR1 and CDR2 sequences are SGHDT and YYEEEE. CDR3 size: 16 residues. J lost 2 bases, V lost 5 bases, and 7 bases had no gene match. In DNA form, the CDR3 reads TGTGCCAGCAGTTCTCCGGGACAGGGGGCGAACTATGGCTACACCTTC. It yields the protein CASSSPGQGANYGYTF.

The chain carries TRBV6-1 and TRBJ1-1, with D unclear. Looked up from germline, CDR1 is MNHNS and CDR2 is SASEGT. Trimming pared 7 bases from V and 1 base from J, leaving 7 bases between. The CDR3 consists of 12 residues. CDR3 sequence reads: CASKPGNTEAFF. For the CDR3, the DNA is TGTGCCAGCAAACCAGGGAACACTGAAGCTTTCTTT.